Sequencing of this TCR beta chain was carried out in a study of T cells expressing NK-cell markers. TCRdb re-called the 5' RACE reads, yielding one record per CDR3 amino acid sequence without DNA. The sample table includes over 200,000 distinct CDR3 sequences. The CDR3 loop spans 15 amino acids. Germline V lookup: CDR1 SGDLS, CDR2 YYNGEE. Study-wide points: In a handful of donors, these clonotypes also led the CD3+CD56-NKG2C+ fraction.

Worth noting for this clonotype: Its specificity is unknown.

Sequenced input: blood T cells: a sorted CD56 or NKG2C T cell subset, CD4+ or CD8+ T cells, or bulk PBMC T cells (not recorded which). The receptor's source is a young man in good health. The rearrangement links TRBV9 to TRBJ1-1; TCRdb selects TRBD1, and the lack of DNA leaves this call unchecked. The CDR3 loop is CASSVGSGTDTEAFF.